This entry concerns a single T cell receptor beta chain. Its antigen is unidentified. Other nucleotide sequences from this sample produce the same CDR3. The data were taken from a study of shared clonotypes between healthy human individuals. Study context: For every donor, three CD4 naive, three CD4 memory, two CD8 naive and one CD8 memory plates were used.

Germline V gene data show CDR1 as MNHEY and CDR2 as SMNVEV (reference sequence). This CDR3 is built from 13 residues. V lost 5 bases to trimming and J lost 4 bases, with 11 bases between them. Profiled with immunoSEQ multiplex PCR; TCRdb holds only in-frame clones, not every one. The profile shows 660,000 or so clones, 95% to 96% of them singletons. It was CD45RO-negative cells, positively selected for CCR7, that made up naive CD8 cells, with terminally differentiated effector memory CD45RA+ cells excluded. Study-level findings and limits: Genetic and exposure-history diversity was limited by the small donor number. Shared clonotypes: approximately 5.3% naive CD4, around 4% naive CD8, around 2.4% memory CD4, under 0.5% memory CD8. Only blood was sampled; tissue repertoires likely differ.

The source material was naive CD8+ T cells sorted from blood. The clonotype originates from a woman aged 30 to 39 in good health. The V and J genes are TRBV27 and TRBJ1-1; perhaps TRBD1 as D (6 bases). CDR3 bases: TGTGCCAGCAGTACAGGGCAAACCACTGAAGCTTTCTTT. Residues: CASSTGQTTEAFF.